This TCR beta chain derives from a study of cytomegalovirus exposure and HLA in healthy donors. The PCR had 60 Vbeta and 13 Jbeta primers. Data came from immunoSEQ multiplex PCR; TCRdb stores just in-frame clones and leaves some out. The sample has about 150,000 clones, 75% to 80% seen once; the top ten hold about 1%. CDR1 is MGHRA, CDR2 YSYEKL, per germline. The V segment lost 1 base and the J segment 6 bases; nucleotides outside the gene matches: 3. This CDR3 contains 15 residues. This TCR came from a male donor in good health and CMV-seronegative. Sequencing was done on a sample of PBMCs. The chain recombines TRBV4-1 with TRBJ1-5, with TRBD1 identical over 10 bases. CDR3 amino acids: CASSQGQGAIQPQHF. The CDR3 nucleotides read TGCGCCAGCAGCCAAGGACAGGGGGCGATTCAGCCCCAGCATTTT.